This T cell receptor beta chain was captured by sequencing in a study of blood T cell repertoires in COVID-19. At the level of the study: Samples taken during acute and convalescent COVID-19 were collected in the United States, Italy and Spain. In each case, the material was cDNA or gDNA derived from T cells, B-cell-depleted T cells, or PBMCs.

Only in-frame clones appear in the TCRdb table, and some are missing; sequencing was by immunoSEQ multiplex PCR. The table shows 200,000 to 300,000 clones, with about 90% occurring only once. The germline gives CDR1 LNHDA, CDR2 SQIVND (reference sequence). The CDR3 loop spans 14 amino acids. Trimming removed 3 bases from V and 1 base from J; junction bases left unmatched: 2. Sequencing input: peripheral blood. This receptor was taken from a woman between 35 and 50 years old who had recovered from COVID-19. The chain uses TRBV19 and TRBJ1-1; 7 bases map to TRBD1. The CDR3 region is CASSMGDRNTEAFF. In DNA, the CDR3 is TGTGCCAGTAGTATGGGGGACAGGAACACTGAAGCTTTCTTT.